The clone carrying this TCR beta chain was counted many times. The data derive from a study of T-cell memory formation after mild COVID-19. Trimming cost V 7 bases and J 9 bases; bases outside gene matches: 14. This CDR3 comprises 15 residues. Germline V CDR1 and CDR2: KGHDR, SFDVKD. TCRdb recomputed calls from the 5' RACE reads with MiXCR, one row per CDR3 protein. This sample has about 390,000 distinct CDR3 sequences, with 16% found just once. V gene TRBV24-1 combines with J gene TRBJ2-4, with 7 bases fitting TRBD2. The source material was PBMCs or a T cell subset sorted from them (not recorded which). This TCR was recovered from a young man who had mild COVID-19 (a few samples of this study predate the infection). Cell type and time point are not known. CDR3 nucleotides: TGTGCCACCAGCGAAACTTCCGGGGGGTCAGGCATTCAGTACTTC. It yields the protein CATSETSGGSGIQYF.